The entry below describes one T cell receptor (beta chain). Its binding antigen is unknown. Base qualities are not recorded, but no much larger clone differs from it by a single base. This entry is derived from a study of OX40 agonist ivuxolimab in advanced cancers. General notes on the study: Ivuxolimab was a fully human IgG2 agonistic monoclonal antibody targeting the costimulatory receptor OX40 (CD134). Intravenous ivuxolimab was administered to patients every 2 weeks at six dose levels: 0.01, 0.1, 0.3, 1.5, 3 and 10 mg/kg. Among the roughly 50 dose-escalation patients, approximately 20 had hepatocellular carcinoma, 15 or so melanoma, 9 renal cell carcinoma and 9 head and neck cancer. The dose-escalation cohort was 82.7% male with a mean age of approximately 60 years, ranging from about 20 to 85. Prior anti-PD-1, anti-PD-L1 or anti-CTLA-4 therapy was permitted, and checkpoint inhibitors had been received by about 37% of dose-escalation patients. Partial responses were achieved by three dose-escalation patients, of whom one had hepatocellular carcinoma and two had cutaneous melanoma. The purpose of peripheral TCRbeta sequencing was to test whether ivuxolimab changed TCR sequence diversity and led to clonal T-cell expansion. The paper describes the monotherapy dose-escalation part (N of about 47 patients) of the phase I trial of ivuxolimab.

To sequence the TCRbeta CDR3 region, genomic DNA was isolated from the sorted cells. The immunoSEQ Assay was used to sequence the TCRbeta CDR3 regions. TCRdb's version of the immuneACCESS table is confined to in-frame rearrangements and falls short of the full clone set. An unresolved V gene accounts for under half of the shortfall where checked; the remainder is of unknown origin. The sample profile shows 60,000 to 85,000 clones; around four fifths of them were found once. The leading ten clones occupy around 2% of the sample. Study-level results and caveats: In partial responders in the 0.1-3.0 mg/kg groups, normalized peripheral clonal expansion was found to be among the lowest, especially among CD8+ T cells. Low levels of normalized T-cell clonal expansion were also seen in some patients who did not respond. At doses from 0.1 to 3.0 mg/kg, clonal expansion was seen in both CD4+ and CD8+ blood T cells between baseline and week 6. The antigen specificity of the peripheral T cells that underwent clonal expansion was not determined. After ivuxolimab, expanded clones were on average more numerous among CD8+ T cells than among CD4+ T cells.

Patients with autoimmune disease history or receiving systemic immunosuppression were excluded from the trial. Peripheral blood for TCR sequencing was collected from all dose cohorts at baseline, on cycle 4 day 1, and on cycle 7 day 1. Samples were obtained from an open-label, multicenter, first-in-human phase I dose-escalation trial of ivuxolimab. Adults with locally advanced or metastatic head and neck squamous cell, hepatocellular, melanoma or renal cell carcinoma were enrolled in the trial. CD4+ and CD8+ T cells were sorted separately from peripheral blood before TCR sequencing. This TCR was recovered from an adult with an advanced solid tumor such as melanoma, head and neck, liver or kidney cancer. The sequenced sample was CD4+ or CD8+ T cells sorted from blood, obtained in a trial of the OX40 agonist ivuxolimab.

The CDR3 loop reads CASLRFQGYEQYF. The sequenced DNA is TGTGCCAGCCTTCGTTTTCAGGGCTACGAGCAGTACTTC. The sequence joins TRBV6-1 to TRBJ2-7, and TRBD1 may be the D gene, going by 5 matching bases. According to the germline V gene, CDR1 reads MNHNS and CDR2 reads SASEGT. The CDR3 runs 13 amino acids, cysteine and phenylalanine included. The DNA shown is the 39-base CDR3, in frame from base 1. V is cut by 8 bases and J by 3 bases, and the space between the germline ends is 14 bases.